This entry lists 8 T cell receptor beta chains sequenced from one sample in a study of blood T cell repertoires in COVID-19. Clones were sequenced by immunoSEQ multiplex PCR, and TCRdb holds only the in-frame ones, with some missing. The data show just over 300,000 clones, more than 75% seen once. Sequencing was performed on PBMCs or T cells enriched from blood (not recorded which). The receptors originated from a man in his thirties or forties who had recovered from COVID-19.

This rearrangement joins TRBV6-1 to TRBJ1-6; TRBD1 is a possible D gene (5 bases). This CDR3 is built from 15 residues. Germline V CDR1 and CDR2: MNHNS, SASEGT. V gave up 1 base and J gave up 5 bases, with 9 bases separating them. The CDR3 nucleotides read TGTGCCAGCAGTGAAGTTGGGGGGGATAATTCACCCCTCCACTTT. Its translation is CASSEVGGDNSPLHF.

The V gene is TRBV2, the J gene TRBJ2-5, with TRBD1 matching over 8 bases. The CDR3 runs to 16 residues. V lost 2 bases and J lost 4; bases outside the gene matches: 9. Per the germline V gene, CDR1 is SNHLY and CDR2 is FYNNEI. In nucleotides, the CDR3 is TGTGCCAGCAGTGAAACACGGACAGGGAGTGGAGAGACCCAGTACTTC. Its translation is CASSETRTGSGETQYF.

The V gene is TRBV30, the J gene TRBJ1-2; 9 nucleotides align to TRBD1. The CDR3 length is 13 residues. The germline CDR1 and CDR2 sequences are GTSNPN and SVGIG (reference sequence). The ends lost 4 bases at V and 4 bases at J; junction bases unmatched: 4. The CDR3 nucleotides are TGTGCCTGGAATCTGGACAGGGGCTATGGCTACACCTTC. Translation: CAWNLDRGYGYTF.

The chain uses TRBV3-1 (or the pseudogene TRBV3-2) and TRBJ2-2; tentatively, D is TRBD1 (6 bases). V lost 4 bases to trimming and J lost 1 base, with 7 bases between them. Looked up from germline, CDR1 is LGHDT and CDR2 is YNNKEL (reference sequence). This CDR3 has 14 residues. Here the CDR3 DNA reads TGTGCCAGCAGCCGGGGGCTGAACACCGGGGAGCTGTTTTTT. Translating it yields CASSRGLNTGELFF.

The genes are TRBV6-5 and TRBJ1-2; D is undetermined. Germline CDR1 reads MNHEY; CDR2 reads SVGAGI. This CDR3 is built from 14 residues. The V end was cut by 7 bases, the J end by 4 bases, with 16 bases between. CDR3 loop: CASTHRGEIYGYTF. In DNA form, the CDR3 reads TGTGCCAGCACCCACCGAGGAGAAATCTATGGCTACACCTTC.

The chain employs TRBV7-6 and TRBJ2-2; TRBD1 agrees at 12 bases. This CDR3 region has 15 residues. V lost 5 bases and J lost 6; bases outside the gene matches: 4. Germline V gene data show CDR1 as SGHVS and CDR2 as FNYEAQ. Here the CDR3 DNA reads TGTGCCAGCAGCCGGGACAGGGGGCGATCCGGGGAGCTGTTTTTT. It yields the protein CASSRDRGRSGELFF.

The rearrangement joins TRBV16 to TRBJ1-5; perhaps TRBD1 as D (6 bases). Germline V gene sequence: CDR1 KGHSY, CDR2 FQNENV. Deletions cut 0 bases from V and 3 bases from J, with 9 bases between. This CDR3 spans 15 amino acids. The CDR3: CASSQSGQTNQPQHF. CDR3 coding DNA: TGTGCCAGCAGCCAATCGGGACAAACCAATCAGCCCCAGCATTTT.

V usage is TRBV28 and J usage is TRBJ1-2; D might be TRBD1 (6 bases). Trimming pared 6 bases from V and 5 bases from J, leaving 19 bases between. The CDR3 sequence is 15 residues long. Germline CDR1 and CDR2: MDHEN and SYDVKM. The CDR3 region is CASRPGGGLWYGYTF. The CDR3 nucleotides are TGTGCCAGCAGACCCGGGGGGGGGCTGTGGTATGGCTACACCTTC.